The 20 T cell receptor beta chains listed next were all sequenced from one sample in a study of cytomegalovirus exposure and HLA in healthy donors. It was with 60 Vbeta and 13 Jbeta primers that the PCR ran. Profiling relied on immunoSEQ multiplex PCR, and the TCRdb table lists in-frame clones only, not all of them. The sample holds fewer than 200,000 clones, roughly 85% seen once. The sequencing sample was made of PBMCs. Every receptor here comes from a woman aged 25 to 39 in good health and CMV-seronegative.

The chain couples TRBV5-1 to TRBJ2-3; 10 bases line up with TRBD2. Germline CDR1 reads SGHRS; CDR2 reads YFSETQ. This CDR3 contains 17 residues. V trimming: 4 bases; J trimming: 4 bases; junction bases outside the gene matches: 12. In nucleotides, the CDR3 is TGCGCCAGCAGCCCCCGTTCTAGCGGGAGACCCGCAGATACGCAGTATTTT. Its translation is CASSPRSSGRPADTQYF.

This clone has a single count. The chain employs TRBV18 and TRBJ2-7; D possibly corresponds to TRBD2 (6 bases). Germline values: CDR1 KGHSH, CDR2 LQKENI. This CDR3 has 14 residues. V lost 1 base, J lost 1 base, and 8 bases lay in between. The CDR3, as DNA: TGTGCCAGCTCACCACAGGAGGGATCCTACGAGCAGTACTTC. It codes for CASSPQEGSYEQYF.

This chain joins TRBV5-1 and TRBJ2-7, with a possible D match to TRBD1 (7 bases). The CDR3 extends over 17 amino acids. The germline V and J ends were trimmed by 0 bases and 3 bases, with 19 bases remaining between them. Germline CDR1 reads SGHRS; CDR2 reads YFSETQ. The CDR3 protein is CASSLEAGGNPHYEQYF. DNA of the CDR3: TGCGCCAGCAGCTTGGAGGCAGGGGGGAACCCCCACTACGAGCAGTACTTC.

V is TRBV30 and J is TRBJ1-2; D possibly corresponds to TRBD1 (6 bases). This CDR3 contains 16 residues. The germline CDR1 and CDR2 sequences are GTSNPN and SVGIG (reference sequence). Trimming stripped 0 bases from V and 6 bases from J, with 20 bases between. The CDR3 sequence: CAWSVQPRPGADGYTF. CDR3 nucleotide sequence: TGTGCCTGGAGTGTACAACCGAGACCAGGGGCGGATGGCTACACCTTC.

The chain is built from TRBV19 and TRBJ2-3; D is unclear. This CDR3 spans 13 amino acids. V gave up 3 bases and J gave up 6 bases, with 10 bases separating them. The germline V gene encodes CDR1 LNHDA and CDR2 SQIVND (reference sequence). The CDR3 loop is CASSISPLDTQYF. CDR3 DNA sequence: TGTGCCAGTAGTATTTCTCCACTTGATACGCAGTATTTT.

CDR3 amino acids: CASSPPGGFYEQYF. The CDR3 DNA reads as TGTGCCAGCAGCCCCCCCGGAGGTTTCTACGAGCAGTACTTC. This chain joins TRBV27 and TRBJ2-7, with D possibly matching TRBD2 (5 bases). The CDR3 contains 14 residues. The germline V gene encodes CDR1 MNHEY and CDR2 SMNVEV (reference sequence). V lost 6 bases to trimming and J lost 3 bases, with 15 bases between them.

This chain joins TRBV19 and TRBJ2-7, with D tentatively TRBD2 (5 bases). The CDR3 covers 14 residues. Trimming took 1 base from V and 6 from J, leaving 13 bases between them. Germline CDR1 reads LNHDA; CDR2 reads SQIVND (reference sequence). CDR3 loop: CASSIAEGSAEQYF. The CDR3 region has the DNA TGTGCCAGTAGTATAGCCGAGGGTTCGGCCGAGCAGTACTTC.

The J gene is TRBJ2-1, the V gene TRBV7-2; no definite D call. The CDR3 runs to 16 residues. V was trimmed by 2 bases and J by 2 bases, leaving 13 bases between them. CDR1 and CDR2 (germline): SGHTA, FQGNSA. CDR3 protein: CASSLLPLTTYNEQFF. As DNA, the CDR3 is TGTGCCAGCAGCTTACTACCACTTACTACCTACAATGAGCAGTTCTTC.

The rearrangement joins TRBV9 to TRBJ1-1, with 10 bases aligning to TRBD1. The trim removed 3 bases at V and 7 bases at J, leaving 6 bases unmatched. CDR3 length equals 14 residues. Germline CDR1 and CDR2: SGDLS and YYNGEE. For the CDR3, the DNA is TGTGCCAGCAGCGGAGGACAGGGGGGTGTTGAAGCTTTCTTT. The encoded protein is CASSGGQGGVEAFF.

The rearrangement uses TRBV5-1 and TRBJ2-2; D is unclear. This CDR3 spans 12 amino acids. With 4 bases removed from V and 6 bases from J, the gap between germline ends came to 7 bases. Germline assignment: CDR1 SGHRS and CDR2 YFSETQ. CDR3 nucleotides: TGCGCCAGCAGCGACATCGCCGGGGAGCTGTTTTTT. Its translation is CASSDIAGELFF.

This sequence joins TRBV4-3 and TRBJ1-2; possible D gene TRBD1, 6 bases. Trimming pared 1 base from V and 4 bases from J, leaving 16 bases between. CDR1 LGHNA and CDR2 YSLEER come from the germline V gene. This CDR3 comprises 16 residues. CDR3 sequence reads: CASSQVLGGGPYGYTF. The CDR3 DNA is TGCGCCAGCAGCCAAGTCCTTGGGGGGGGGCCCTATGGCTACACCTTC.

The V call is TRBV6-4, the J call TRBJ1-1; a possible D gene is TRBD1 (6 bases). Trimming pared 4 bases from V and 6 bases from J, leaving 12 bases between. CDR3 length: 13 amino acids. Germline V lookup: CDR1 MRHNA, CDR2 SNTAGT. This CDR3 reads CASSALQGAEAFF. Written as DNA, the CDR3 is TGTGCCAGCAGTGCGTTACAGGGAGCTGAAGCTTTCTTT.

The chain employs TRBV4-1 and TRBJ2-5, with D possibly being TRBD2 (7 bases). Per the germline V gene, CDR1 is MGHRA and CDR2 is YSYEKL. V gave up 3 bases and J gave up 2 bases, with 19 bases separating them. The CDR3 loop spans 17 amino acids. CDR3 sequence reads: CASSHLSGGGKQETQYF. In DNA form, the CDR3 reads TGCGCCAGCAGCCACCTGTCTGGCGGGGGCAAACAAGAGACCCAGTACTTC.

CDR3 in DNA: TGTGCCACCAGCAGGACAGGGGGCGTGAACACCGGGGAGCTGTTTTTT. Translation gives CATSRTGGVNTGELFF. The V and J genes are TRBV15 and TRBJ2-2; 10 nucleotides align to TRBD1. Trimming took 3 bases from V and 1 from J; bases not matched to a gene: 2. The CDR3 contains 16 residues. Germline-derived CDR1 and CDR2 are LNHNV and YYDKDF (reference sequence).

This sequence joins TRBV5-6 and TRBJ2-7; 9 bases map to TRBD1. From germline, CDR1 is SGHDT and CDR2 YYEEEE. The CDR3 totals 14 residues. J gave up 3 bases and V 4 bases, and 5 bases lay outside the gene matches. As DNA, the CDR3 is TGTGCCAGCAGCCCCGCGGGACAGGGCTACGAGCAGTACTTC. This encodes CASSPAGQGYEQYF.

The rearrangement uses TRBV19 and TRBJ2-7; D is undetermined. Germline V gene lookup returns CDR1 LNHDA and CDR2 SQIVND (reference sequence). This CDR3 is built from 15 residues. V was cut by 3 bases and J by 2 bases, with 14 bases left in between. The chain's CDR3 is CASSMGQPGTYEQYF. CDR3 nucleotide sequence: TGTGCCAGTAGTATGGGTCAACCGGGTACCTACGAGCAGTACTTC.

A single count supports this clone. The genes are TRBV18 and TRBJ2-7; 10 positions agree with TRBD1. Germline lookup yields CDR1 KGHSH and CDR2 LQKENI. The trim removed 4 bases at V and 4 bases at J, leaving 4 bases unmatched. The CDR3 runs to 14 residues. CDR3 protein: CASSLTGGRYEQYF. In DNA, the CDR3 is TGTGCCAGCTCACTGACAGGGGGCAGGTACGAGCAGTACTTC.

The J gene is TRBJ2-5, the V gene TRBV12-5; 7 bases align to TRBD1. Germline V gene sequence: CDR1 LGHNT, CDR2 FRNRAP. V lost 6 bases, J lost 1 base, and 8 bases stayed unmatched. The length of the CDR3 is 15 residues. CDR3 region: CASGRQTGPQETQYF. DNA of the CDR3: TGTGCTAGTGGCCGACAGACAGGGCCCCAAGAGACCCAGTACTTC.

The rearrangement links TRBV7-7 to TRBJ2-2; 10 bases match TRBD1. The trim removed 5 bases at V and 4 bases at J, leaving 13 bases unmatched. The CDR3 has 18 amino acids. From germline, CDR1 is SSHAT and CDR2 FNYEAQ (reference sequence). CDR3 amino acids: CASSPDRGPPLGTGELFF. DNA of the CDR3: TGTGCCAGCAGCCCTGACAGGGGGCCCCCCCTCGGCACCGGGGAGCTGTTTTTT.

The genes are TRBV6-1 and TRBJ1-6; 10 bases fit TRBD1. CDR1 MNHNS and CDR2 SASEGT come from the germline V gene. The CDR3 is 15 amino acids. V shed 0 bases, J shed 9 bases, and the junction held 2 bases outside the gene matches. The chain's CDR3 is CASSEAWTGGSPLHF. DNA of the CDR3: TGTGCCAGCAGTGAAGCGTGGACAGGGGGTTCACCCCTCCACTTT.